This T cell receptor beta chain was sequenced for a study of radiation and T cells in renal cell carcinoma. Study-wide results and caveats: From baseline, blood top tumor clonotypes peaked at 2 weeks post-radiation.

Assay used: immunoSEQ multiplex PCR; TCRdb lists only in-frame clones, some missing. The data show about 170,000 clones, with roughly 90% seen just once and approximately 11% held by the top ten. Deletions cut 3 bases from V and 4 bases from J, with 9 bases between. This CDR3 contains 13 residues. CDR1 is SGHTA, CDR2 FQGNSA, per germline. Time point described: blood 4 weeks post-SBRT, at nephrectomy. Treatment meaning: 15 Gy SBRT to primary tumor, nephrectomy 4 weeks later. Nephrectomy followed 15 Gy stereotactic body radiation by 4 weeks. Clear cell pathology was present in this patient's renal cell carcinoma. About this clone: The target antigen is unknown.

This specimen was blood, taken from a patient whose treatment included radiotherapy and nephrectomy. This TCR came from a woman aged 50 to 65 with renal cell carcinoma. V gene TRBV7-2 combines with J gene TRBJ2-5; D possibly corresponds to TRBD2 (5 bases). The CDR3 coding sequence is TGTGCCAGCAGCTTCGGAGGTGGAGAGACCCAGTACTTC. Translated: CASSFGGGETQYF.